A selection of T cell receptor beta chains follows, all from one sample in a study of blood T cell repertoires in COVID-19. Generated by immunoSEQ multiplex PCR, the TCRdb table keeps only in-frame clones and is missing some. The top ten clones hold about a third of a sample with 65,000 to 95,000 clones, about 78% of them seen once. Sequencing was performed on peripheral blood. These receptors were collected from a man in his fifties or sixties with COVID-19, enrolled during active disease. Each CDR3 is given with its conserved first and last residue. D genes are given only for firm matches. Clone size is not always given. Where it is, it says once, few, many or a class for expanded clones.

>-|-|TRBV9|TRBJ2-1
CASSAKGQYNEQFF
TGTGCCAGCAGCGCGAAGGGACAATACAATGAGCAGTTCTTC
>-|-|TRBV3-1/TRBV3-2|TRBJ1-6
CASSQSPKSSPLHF
TGTGCCAGCAGCCAAAGCCCAAAGTCCTCACCCCTCCACTTT
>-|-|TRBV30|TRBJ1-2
CAWSVLVGYTF
TGTGCCTGGAGTGTACTGGTCGGCTACACCTTC
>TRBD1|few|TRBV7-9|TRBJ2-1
CASSPQGTGDYNEQFF
TGTGCCAGCAGCCCCCAAGGGACAGGGGACTACAATGAGCAGTTCTTC
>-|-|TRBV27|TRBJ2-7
CASSFRQPRDGSYEQYF
TGTGCCAGCAGTTTTCGCCAGCCGCGGGACGGTTCCTACGAGCAGTACTTC
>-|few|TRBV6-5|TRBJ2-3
CASSPTQGKDTQYF
TGTGCCAGCAGCCCAACGCAGGGGAAGGATACGCAGTATTTT
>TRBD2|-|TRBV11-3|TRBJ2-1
CASSLGLAGGRNEQFF
TGTGCCAGCAGCCTCGGACTAGCGGGGGGTCGTAATGAGCAGTTCTTC
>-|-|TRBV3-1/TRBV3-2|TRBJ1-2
CASSPQGGANYGYTF
TGTGCCAGCAGCCCCCAAGGGGGTGCAAACTATGGCTACACCTTC
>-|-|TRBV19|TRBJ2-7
CASSPRRTLYEQYF
TGTGCCAGTAGTCCGCGACGGACACTTTACGAGCAGTACTTC
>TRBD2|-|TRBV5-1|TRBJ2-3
CASSAASGGAPTDTQYF
TGCGCCAGCAGCGCGGCTAGCGGGGGGGCCCCCACAGATACGCAGTATTTT